This T cell receptor (beta chain) is from a study of blood T cell repertoires in COVID-19. Study at large: Samples of COVID-19 (acute and convalescent) were obtained from the United States, Italy and Spain.

This clone has a single count. The method was immunoSEQ multiplex PCR; TCRdb's version includes in-frame clones alone and lacks a portion of them. Of about 300,000 clones in the sample, roughly 86% are singletons; the top ten hold around 2.4%. Trimming at V came to 8 bases and at J to 4 bases, leaving 3 bases not matched to a gene. Per germline, CDR1 LNHDA and CDR2 SQIVND (reference sequence). The CDR3 is 14 amino acids. Categorization into cohorts depended on clinical history that participants reported. The sequence was collected from a woman between 18 and 29 years old who had recovered from COVID-19. Sample: PBMCs or T cells enriched from blood (not recorded which). The V and J genes are TRBV19 and TRBJ2-6; 9 bases are a match to TRBD1. Written as DNA, the CDR3 is TGTGCCAGTCGGGACAGGGCCGGGGCCAACGTCCTGACTTTC. Protein product: CASRDRAGANVLTF.